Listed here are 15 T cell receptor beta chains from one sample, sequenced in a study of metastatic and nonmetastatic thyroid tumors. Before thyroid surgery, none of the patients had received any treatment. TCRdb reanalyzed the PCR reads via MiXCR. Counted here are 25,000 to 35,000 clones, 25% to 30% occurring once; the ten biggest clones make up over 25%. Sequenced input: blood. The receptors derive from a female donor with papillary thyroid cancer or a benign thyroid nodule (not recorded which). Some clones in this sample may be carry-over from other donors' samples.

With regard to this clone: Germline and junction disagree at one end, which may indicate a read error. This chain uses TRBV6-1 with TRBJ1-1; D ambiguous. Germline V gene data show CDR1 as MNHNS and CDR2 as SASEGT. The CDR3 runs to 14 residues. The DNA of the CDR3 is TGTGCCAGCAGTTTACAGATTAGTTACACCGAAGCTTTCTTT. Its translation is CASSLQISYTEAFF.

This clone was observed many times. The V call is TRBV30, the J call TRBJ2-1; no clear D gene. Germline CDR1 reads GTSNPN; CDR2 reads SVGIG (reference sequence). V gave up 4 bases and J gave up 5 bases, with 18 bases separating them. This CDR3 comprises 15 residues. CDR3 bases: TGTGCCTGGAAAGTATGGGCAAACGAGGACAATGAGCAGTTCTTC. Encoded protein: CAWKVWANEDNEQFF.

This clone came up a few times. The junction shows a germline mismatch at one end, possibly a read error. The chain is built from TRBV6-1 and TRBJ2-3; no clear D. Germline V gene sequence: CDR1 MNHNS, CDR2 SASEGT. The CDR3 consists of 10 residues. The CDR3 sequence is CASSEDHPLF. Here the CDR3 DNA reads TGTGCCAGCAGTGAAGATCACCCGTTATTT.

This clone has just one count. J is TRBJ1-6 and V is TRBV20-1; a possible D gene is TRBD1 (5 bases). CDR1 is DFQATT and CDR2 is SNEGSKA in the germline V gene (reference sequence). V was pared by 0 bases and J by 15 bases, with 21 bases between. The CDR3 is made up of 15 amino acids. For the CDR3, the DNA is TGCAGTGCTAGAGATAGGGGCAGGGATTCCTCTGGCCTCCACTTT. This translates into CSARDRGRDSSGLHF.

The CDR3 DNA reads as TGTGCCAGCTCCTTGGGAGGGACTTATAGCAATCAGCCCCAGCATTTT. Amino acid sequence: CASSLGGTYSNQPQHF. The chain employs TRBV19 and TRBJ1-5, with TRBD1 as a possible D gene (5 bases). The CDR3 runs to 16 residues. Germline V gene sequence: CDR1 LNHDA, CDR2 SQIVND (reference sequence). Trimming removed 9 bases at V and 0 bases at J, with 18 bases between.

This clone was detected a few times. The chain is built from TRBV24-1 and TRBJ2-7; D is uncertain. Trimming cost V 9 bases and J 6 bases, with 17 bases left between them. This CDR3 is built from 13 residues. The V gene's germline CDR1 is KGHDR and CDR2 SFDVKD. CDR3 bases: TGTGCCACCTCGGACGGAAGCACCGGCGAGCAGTACTTC. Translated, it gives CATSDGSTGEQYF.

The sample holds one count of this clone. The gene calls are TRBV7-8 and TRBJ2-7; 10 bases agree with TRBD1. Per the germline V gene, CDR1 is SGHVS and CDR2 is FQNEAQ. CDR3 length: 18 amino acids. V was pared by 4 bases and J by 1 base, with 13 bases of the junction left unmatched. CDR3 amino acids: CASSSGTGALAASYEQYF. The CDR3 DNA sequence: TGTGCCAGCAGCTCCGGGACAGGGGCACTAGCGGCTTCCTACGAGCAGTACTTC.

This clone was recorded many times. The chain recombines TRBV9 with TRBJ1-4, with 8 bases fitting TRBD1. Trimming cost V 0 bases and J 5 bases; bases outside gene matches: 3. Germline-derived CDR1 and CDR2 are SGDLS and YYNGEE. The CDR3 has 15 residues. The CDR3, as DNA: TGTGCCAGCAGCGTAGGGACAGGGATGAATGAAAAACTGTTTTTT. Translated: CASSVGTGMNEKLFF.

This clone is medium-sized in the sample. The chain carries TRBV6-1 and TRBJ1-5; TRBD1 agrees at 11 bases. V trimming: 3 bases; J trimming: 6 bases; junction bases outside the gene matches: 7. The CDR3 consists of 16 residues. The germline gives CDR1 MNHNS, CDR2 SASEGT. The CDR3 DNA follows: TGTGCCAGCAGTGATATGGGACAGGGGGATAGTCAGCCCCAGCATTTT. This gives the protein CASSDMGQGDSQPQHF.

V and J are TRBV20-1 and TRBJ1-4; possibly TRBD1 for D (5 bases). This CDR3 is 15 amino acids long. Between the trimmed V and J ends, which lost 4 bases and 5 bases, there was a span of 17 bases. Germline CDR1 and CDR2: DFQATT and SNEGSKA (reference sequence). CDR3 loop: CSAIRGRWANEKLFF. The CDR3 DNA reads TGCAGTGCTATTCGGGGCAGGTGGGCGAATGAAAAACTGTTTTTT.

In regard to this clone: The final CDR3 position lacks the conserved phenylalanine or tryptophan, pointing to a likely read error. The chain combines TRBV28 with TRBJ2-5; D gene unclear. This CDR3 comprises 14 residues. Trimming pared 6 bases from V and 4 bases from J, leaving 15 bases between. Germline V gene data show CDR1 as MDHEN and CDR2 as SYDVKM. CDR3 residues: CASSPPPRIETQYI. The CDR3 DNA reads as TGTGCCAGCAGCCCTCCCCCTCGCATAGAGACCCAGTACATC.

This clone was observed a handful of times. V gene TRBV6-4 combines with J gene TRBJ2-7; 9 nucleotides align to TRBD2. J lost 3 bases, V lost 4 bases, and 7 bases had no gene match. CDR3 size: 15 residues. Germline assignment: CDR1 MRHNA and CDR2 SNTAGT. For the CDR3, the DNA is TGTGCCAGCAGTGCCCGAGCGGGAGGAAGCTACGAGCAGTACTTC. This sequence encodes CASSARAGGSYEQYF.

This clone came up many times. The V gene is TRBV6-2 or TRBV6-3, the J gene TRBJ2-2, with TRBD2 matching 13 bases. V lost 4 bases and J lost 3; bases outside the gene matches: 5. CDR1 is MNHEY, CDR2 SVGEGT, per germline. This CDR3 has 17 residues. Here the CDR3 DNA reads TGTGCCAGCAGTTCATGGACTAGCGGGGGTTACACCGGGGAGCTGTTTTTT. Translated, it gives CASSSWTSGGYTGELFF.

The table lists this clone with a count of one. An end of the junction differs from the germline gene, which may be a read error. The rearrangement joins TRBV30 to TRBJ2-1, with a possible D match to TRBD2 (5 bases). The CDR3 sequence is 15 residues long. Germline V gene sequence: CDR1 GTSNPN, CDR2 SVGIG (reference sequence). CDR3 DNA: TGTGCCTGGAGTGTTGGTAGCGTGAGGTCCAGTGAGCAGTTATTC. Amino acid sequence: CAWSVGSVRSSEQLF.

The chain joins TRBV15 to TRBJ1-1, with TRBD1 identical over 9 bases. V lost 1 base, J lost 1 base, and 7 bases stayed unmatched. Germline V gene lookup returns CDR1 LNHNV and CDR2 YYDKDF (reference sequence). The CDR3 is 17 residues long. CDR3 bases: TGTGCCACCAGCAGAGGGACAGGGGTTTTGAGGAACACTGAAGCTTTCTTT. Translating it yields CATSRGTGVLRNTEAFF.